The 26 T cell receptor beta chains presented below share a single source sample, sequenced in a study of a mutant IDH1 vaccine in newly diagnosed glioma. Time point noted: week 23, last vaccination. Every vaccination contained 300 ug of the mutant IDH1 20-mer peptide and was paired with topical imiquimod. The data were produced by immunoSEQ multiplex PCR, yet TCRdb's version contains in-frame clones alone and is incomplete. The sample shows 35,000 to 50,000 clones, around 90% of them seen only once. Their specific antigens are unknown. Sequenced here: PBMCs, sampled from a glioma patient whose treatment included an IDH1 peptide vaccine. These receptors all come from a man between 45 and 60 years old with glioma.

This clone has just one count. The chain has TRBV5-1 and TRBJ2-1, with unresolved D. The V gene lost 4 bases and the J gene lost 6 bases, with 20 bases spanning the gap. The CDR3 covers 16 residues. Germline lookup yields CDR1 SGHRS and CDR2 YFSETQ. The CDR3 sequence: CASSVGSGVVVNEQFF. CDR3 nucleotides: TGCGCCAGCAGCGTGGGCTCTGGGGTGGTGGTCAATGAGCAGTTCTTC.

This clone has a handful of counts. The chain employs TRBV7-8 and TRBJ1-6; D possibly corresponds to TRBD1 (5 bases). This CDR3 is 13 amino acids long. Germline CDR1 is SGHVS and CDR2 is FQNEAQ. Trimming removed 6 bases from V and 8 bases from J, with 11 bases in between. The CDR3 nucleotides read TGTGCCAGCAGGGGCCAGGGCGATTCACCCCTCCACTTT. As protein: CASRGQGDSPLHF.

For the CDR3, the DNA is TGTGCCAGCAGTCAAGGACAGGGGGCTTACGAGCAGTACTTC. Translating gives CASSQGQGAYEQYF. The rearrangement uses TRBV7-9 and TRBJ2-7; 11 bases agree with TRBD1. With V trimmed by 6 bases and J by 4 bases, 5 bases remained unmatched. There are 14 residues in the CDR3. Germline V gene data show CDR1 as SEHNR and CDR2 as FQNEAQ (reference sequence). The full variable domain, rest sourced from reference TRBV7-9 and TRBJ2-7, is DTGVSQNPRHKITKRGQNVTFRCDPISEHNRLYWYRQTLGQGPEFLTYFQNEAQLEKSRLLSDRFSAERPKGSFSTLEIQRTEQGDSAMYLCASSQGQGAYEQYFGPGTRLTVT.

The chain joins TRBV14 to TRBJ1-2, with D perhaps TRBD1 (6 bases). The CDR3 has 14 amino acids. The germline V gene encodes CDR1 SGHDN and CDR2 FVKESK. Trimming pared 4 bases from V and 5 bases from J, leaving 14 bases between. The CDR3 protein is CASSRTQGGYGYTF. Here the CDR3 DNA reads TGTGCCAGCAGCCGAACACAGGGAGGGTATGGCTACACCTTC. The full variable domain, with the rest looked up from reference TRBV14 and TRBJ1-2, is EAGVTQFPSHSVIEKGQTVTLRCDPISGHDNLYWYRRVMGKEIKFLLHFVKESKQDESGMPNNRFLAERTGGTYSTLKVQPAELEDSGVYFCASSRTQGGYGYTFGSGTRLTVV.

The chain joins TRBV19 to TRBJ1-1; a weak D match, TRBD1 (5 bases). The germline CDR1 and CDR2 sequences are LNHDA and SQIVND (reference sequence). The CDR3 runs 14 residues. The germline V and J ends were trimmed by 10 bases and 4 bases, with 19 bases remaining between them. This CDR3 reads CAIRRQGPTTEAFF. In DNA, the CDR3 is TGTGCCATTCGACGGCAGGGCCCCACCACTGAAGCTTTCTTT.

This clone was observed a few times. J is TRBJ2-2 and V is TRBV6-4, with 7 bases aligning to TRBD1. CDR1 and CDR2 from the germline V gene are MRHNA and SNTAGT. The length of the CDR3 is 14 residues. J lost 3 bases, V lost 5 bases, and 3 bases had no gene match. The CDR3 region is CASSPGTDTGELFF. Written as DNA, the CDR3 is TGTGCCAGCAGTCCCGGGACAGACACCGGGGAGCTGTTTTTT.

The chain combines TRBV6-5 with TRBJ1-3; 11 bases agree with TRBD1. J lost 7 bases, V lost 4 bases, and 3 bases had no gene match. This CDR3 has 14 residues. Looked up from germline, CDR1 is MNHEY and CDR2 is SVGAGI. The CDR3 DNA is TGTGCCAGCAGTTCCTGGACAGGGGGCAACACCATATATTTT. Encoded protein: CASSSWTGGNTIYF.

This clone occurred a few times. The chain carries TRBV7-9 and TRBJ2-7; D possibly uses TRBD1 or TRBD2 (6 bases each). Germline loops: CDR1 SEHNR, CDR2 FQNEAQ (reference sequence). V was pared by 4 bases and J by 3 bases, with 16 bases between. The CDR3 is 15 amino acids. The CDR3 DNA reads TGTGCCAGCAGCTCGCCAGGGGAGGACTACTACGAGCAGTACTTC. Residues: CASSSPGEDYYEQYF.

The gene calls are TRBV27 and TRBJ1-1; 10 positions match TRBD1. V dropped 5 bases and J dropped 5; count of bases not matched to a gene: 5. The CDR3 loop spans 14 amino acids. Looked up from germline, CDR1 is MNHEY and CDR2 is SMNVEV (reference sequence). The CDR3 region has the DNA TGTGCCAGCAGTCACGGACAGGGGGGAACTGAAGCTTTCTTT. Its translation is CASSHGQGGTEAFF.

The chain recombines TRBV2 with TRBJ2-7, with TRBD1 matching 9 bases. The CDR3 is 14 amino acids. In germline, CDR1 is SNHLY, CDR2 FYNNEI. V lost 4 bases to trimming and J lost 4 bases; unmatched junction nucleotides: 5. The CDR3 nucleotides read TGTGCCAGCAGTGGGAGGGACAGGGTTTACGAGCAGTACTTC. Protein product: CASSGRDRVYEQYF.

This sequence joins TRBV4-1 and TRBJ2-4; TRBD1 is a possible D gene (7 bases). Germline V lookup: CDR1 MGHRA, CDR2 YSYEKL. The length of the CDR3 is 16 residues. With 5 bases removed from V and 3 bases from J, the gap between germline ends came to 17 bases. The CDR3: CASSTEFQGGKNIQYF. CDR3 sequence (DNA): TGCGCCAGCAGCACAGAGTTCCAGGGGGGCAAAAACATTCAGTACTTC.

Concerning this clone: This sample also contains other DNA sequences that code for the same CDR3. The J gene is TRBJ2-7, the V gene TRBV19; 7 positions match TRBD2. This CDR3 has 15 amino acids. V shed 3 bases, J shed 3 bases, and the junction held 8 bases outside the gene matches. Per germline, CDR1 LNHDA and CDR2 SQIVND (reference sequence). The CDR3, as DNA: TGTGCCAGTAGTATTCATTGGCGGGGGATCTACGAGCAGTACTTC. Translation: CASSIHWRGIYEQYF.

The V gene is TRBV19, the J gene TRBJ1-5, with D possibly being TRBD1 (6 bases). This CDR3 spans 14 amino acids. Germline CDR1 is LNHDA and CDR2 is SQIVND (reference sequence). With 4 bases removed from V and 7 bases from J, the gap between germline ends came to 14 bases. The CDR3: CASSKQGTGQPQHF. The DNA for the CDR3 is TGTGCCAGTAGTAAACAGGGTACAGGCCAGCCCCAGCATTTT. Filled out from reference TRBV19 and TRBJ1-5, the complete variable domain reads DGGITQSPKYLFRKEGQNVTLSCEQNLNHDAMYWYRQDPGQGLRLIYYSQIVNDFQKGDIAEGYSVSREKKESFPLTVTSAQKNPTAFYLCASSKQGTGQPQHFGDGTRLSIL.

This clone was picked up a small number of times. The J gene is TRBJ2-3, the V gene TRBV10-3, with D possibly being TRBD2 (5 bases). The CDR3 spans 13 residues. The V gene lost 7 bases and the J gene lost 0 bases, with 8 bases spanning the gap. In germline, CDR1 is ENHRY, CDR2 SYGVKD. CDR3 amino acids: CAIKAASTDTQYF. CDR3 DNA: TGTGCCATCAAAGCGGCTAGCACAGATACGCAGTATTTT.

V gene TRBV6-5 combines with J gene TRBJ2-7, with 7 bases fitting TRBD2. Germline V gene data show CDR1 as MNHEY and CDR2 as SVGAGI. V shed 0 bases and J 7 bases; nucleotides not matched to a gene: 12. This CDR3 region has 16 residues. The CDR3 bases are TGTGCCAGCAGTTACTCGCGTAGCGGGCTCGGGCCTGAGCAGTACTTC. It is translated as CASSYSRSGLGPEQYF.

CDR3 loop: CSVDSGVRIDEQFF. DNA for the CDR3: TGCAGCGTTGATAGCGGGGTTAGGATAGATGAGCAGTTCTTC. This chain links TRBV29-1 with TRBJ2-1; 8 bases align to TRBD2. The germline gives CDR1 SQVTM, CDR2 ANQGSEA. The length of the CDR3 is 14 residues. After removal of 3 bases from V and 8 bases from J, the junction contained 9 bases not matched to a gene.

The V call is TRBV9, the J call TRBJ2-6; no clear D gene. Germline V gene sequence: CDR1 SGDLS, CDR2 YYNGEE. V lost 4 bases and J lost 0, with 8 bases in between. The CDR3 is 15 residues long. The CDR3 spells CASSPSGSGANVLTF. As DNA, the CDR3 is TGTGCCAGCAGCCCAAGTGGCTCTGGGGCCAACGTCCTGACTTTC.

In DNA, the CDR3 is TGTGCCTGGGACCCAGGGAGGTCGGATGAGCAGTTCTTC. Translated: CAWDPGRSDEQFF. The V call is TRBV30, the J call TRBJ2-1; TRBD2 might be the D (6 bases). V was trimmed by 5 bases and J by 8 bases, leaving 16 bases between them. The germline gives CDR1 GTSNPN, CDR2 SVGIG (reference sequence). The CDR3 spans 13 residues.

This clone was recorded only once. This chain connects TRBV13 to TRBJ1-1; the D is unclear. CDR3 length equals 14 residues. The germline V gene encodes CDR1 PRHDT and CDR2 FYEKMQ (reference sequence). Trimming took 1 base from V and 7 from J, leaving 13 bases between them. CDR3 residues: CASSLVGLGSEAFF. In DNA form, the CDR3 reads TGTGCCAGCAGCTTAGTAGGGTTGGGGAGTGAAGCTTTCTTT.

Here the CDR3 DNA reads TGCGCCAGCAGCCAAGACCCCGTCGGAAGCACAGATACGCAGTATTTT. Its translation: CASSQDPVGSTDTQYF. The chain carries TRBV4-1 and TRBJ2-3; unclear D gene. Germline V gene sequence: CDR1 MGHRA, CDR2 YSYEKL. The CDR3 extends over 16 amino acids. V shed 0 bases and J shed 0 bases, with 10 bases lying between them.

This sequence joins TRBV5-1 and TRBJ2-1; no clear D gene. With 6 bases removed from V and 9 bases from J, the gap between germline ends came to 16 bases. The CDR3 covers 13 residues. CDR1 SGHRS and CDR2 YFSETQ come from the germline V gene. The DNA for the CDR3 is TGCGCCAGCAAAATGCGAGAGTCCGGTGAGCAGTTCTTC. Translating it yields CASKMRESGEQFF.

The chain recombines TRBV10-1 with TRBJ2-3; 9 nucleotides agree with TRBD1. This CDR3 has 13 residues. The germline gives CDR1 WNHNN, CDR2 SYGVQD (reference sequence). Trimming at V came to 9 bases and at J to 4 bases, leaving 5 bases not matched to a gene. As DNA, the CDR3 is TGCGCCAGTTCGGACAGGGGCGCAGATACGCAGTATTTT. Translation gives CASSDRGADTQYF.

The chain has TRBV23-1 and TRBJ1-1; 8 bases align to TRBD1. TRBV23-1 is assigned to the ORF class and has an uncertain function. The J segment lost 6 bases and the V segment lost 6 bases, leaving 9 bases of the junction unmatched. CDR3 length: 14 amino acids. Written as DNA, the CDR3 is TGCGCCAGCAGAGAGGACAGGGTCAAGGCTGAAGCTTTCTTT. Translating gives CASREDRVKAEAFF.

A few counts support this clone. This chain links TRBV7-9 with TRBJ1-2; weak D call: TRBD1 (5 bases). The CDR3 extends over 15 amino acids. Germline values: CDR1 SEHNR, CDR2 FQNEAQ (reference sequence). Trimming left V 5 bases short and J 8 bases short, with 21 bases between. CDR3 sequence reads: CASSPDTGTRTGYTF. The CDR3 DNA is TGTGCCAGCAGCCCCGATACCGGGACCCGAACAGGCTACACCTTC. The full variable domain, with the rest looked up from reference TRBV7-9 and TRBJ1-2, is DTGVSQNPRHKITKRGQNVTFRCDPISEHNRLYWYRQTLGQGPEFLTYFQNEAQLEKSRLLSDRFSAERPKGSFSTLEIQRTEQGDSAMYLCASSPDTGTRTGYTFGSGTRLTVV.

This CDR3 reads CASSSGGEETQYF. The CDR3 DNA reads as TGTGCCAGCAGCTCAGGGGGCGAGGAGACCCAGTACTTC. V is TRBV5-6 and J is TRBJ2-5, with TRBD1 matching over 8 bases. V gave up 3 bases and J gave up 5 bases; unmatched junction bases: 3. The CDR3 runs 13 residues. Germline V gene lookup returns CDR1 SGHDT and CDR2 YYEEEE.

The V and J genes are TRBV4-3 and TRBJ1-1; a weak D match, TRBD1 (6 bases). Germline-derived CDR1 and CDR2 are LGHNA and YSLEER. The CDR3 is 14 residues long. V lost 2 bases and J lost 1, with 8 bases in between. CDR3 coding DNA: TGCGCCAGCAGCCAAATGGGACAGAACACTGAAGCTTTCTTT. It specifies CASSQMGQNTEAFF.